The 32 T cell receptor beta chains listed next were all sequenced from one sample in a study of blood T cell repertoires in COVID-19. The method was immunoSEQ multiplex PCR; TCRdb's version includes in-frame clones alone and lacks a portion of them. The data hold 140,000 to 150,000 clones, with 80% observed a single time. Sequencing input: peripheral blood. The source is a man aged 70-80 years who had recovered from COVID-19.

The rearrangement links TRBV5-1 to TRBJ1-5; D gene uncertain. The V gene lost 3 bases and the J gene lost 7 bases, with 11 bases spanning the gap. The CDR3 sequence is 13 residues long. CDR1 SGHRS and CDR2 YFSETQ come from the germline V gene. The CDR3 region has the DNA TGCGCCAGCAGCTCCCTAGGAGGCCAGCCCCAGCATTTT. It translates to CASSSLGGQPQHF. The full variable domain, its missing parts supplied by reference TRBV5-1 and TRBJ1-5, is KAGVTQTPRYLIKTRGQQVTLSCSPISGHRSVSWYQQTPGQGLQFLFEYFSETQRNKGNFPGRFSGRQFSNSRSEMNVSTLELGDSALYLCASSSLGGQPQHFGDGTRLSIL.

This rearrangement joins TRBV5-1 to TRBJ2-7; 7 bases are shared with TRBD2. This CDR3 region has 13 residues. V lost 4 bases and J lost 6; bases outside the gene matches: 7. The germline V gene has CDR1 SGHRS and CDR2 YFSETQ. The CDR3 DNA follows: TGCGCCAGCAGCAAAGGGACTATTGTCGAGCAGTACTTC. Encoded protein: CASSKGTIVEQYF.

This clone showed up just once. This chain links TRBV5-1 with TRBJ2-5; D might be TRBD1 (6 bases). This CDR3 region has 17 residues. V lost 0 bases to trimming and J lost 0 bases, with 15 bases between them. The germline CDR1 and CDR2 sequences are SGHRS and YFSETQ. The CDR3: CASSLVGTPMDQETQYF. In nucleotides, the CDR3 is TGCGCCAGCAGCTTGGTCGGGACACCCATGGACCAAGAGACCCAGTACTTC.

V usage is TRBV30 and J usage is TRBJ2-7; the match to TRBD2 covers 8 bases. CDR1 GTSNPN and CDR2 SVGIG come from the germline V gene (reference sequence). V was clipped by 0 bases and J by 6 bases; unmatched bases: 10. The CDR3 extends over 15 amino acids. The CDR3 DNA sequence: TGTGCCTGGAGTGTACTTGGGACTAGTTACTCCGAGCAGTACTTC. It codes for CAWSVLGTSYSEQYF.

V is TRBV7-6 and J is TRBJ1-5; D is possibly TRBD1 (5 bases). CDR3 length equals 15 residues. Per germline, CDR1 SGHVS and CDR2 FNYEAQ. V was trimmed by 1 base and J by 4 bases, leaving 11 bases between them. CDR3: CASSLGWGENQPQHF. In DNA form, the CDR3 reads TGTGCCAGCAGCTTAGGGTGGGGCGAGAATCAGCCCCAGCATTTT.

This clone was detected only once. This chain links TRBV7-3 with TRBJ2-1, with D possibly matching TRBD1 (6 bases). V lost 5 bases, J lost 5 bases, and 10 bases lay in between. Germline CDR1 reads SGHTA; CDR2 reads FQGTGA. The CDR3 is 13 amino acids. In nucleotides, the CDR3 is TGTGCCAGCAGCCACGGACAGAACAATGAGCAGTTCTTC. This gives the protein CASSHGQNNEQFF.

V usage is TRBV7-3 and J usage is TRBJ2-1; 9 bases agree with TRBD1. The CDR3 is made up of 16 amino acids. V dropped 5 bases and J dropped 3; count of bases not matched to a gene: 8. CDR1 is SGHTA, CDR2 FQGTGA, per germline. CDR3 DNA: TGTGCCAGCAGCCCCCATCCGGGACAGGGCTACAATGAGCAGTTCTTC. Protein: CASSPHPGQGYNEQFF.

This clone appeared once. The chain joins TRBV7-9 to TRBJ2-7; TRBD2 is a possible D gene (5 bases). The ends were cut back, 6 bases at V and 6 bases at J, with 15 bases in the middle. The germline V gene has CDR1 SEHNR and CDR2 FQNEAQ (reference sequence). This CDR3 region has 13 residues. The CDR3 region has the DNA TGTGCCAGCAGTTCCGGGCCGAGGGCCGAGCAGTACTTC. Its translation: CASSSGPRAEQYF.

This chain links TRBV6-5 with TRBJ1-1, with D possibly being TRBD1 (6 bases). This CDR3 has 13 amino acids. Germline-derived CDR1 and CDR2 are MNHEY and SVGAGI. The V gene lost 6 bases and the J gene lost 5 bases, with 13 bases spanning the gap. CDR3 sequence reads: CASRPGGLTEAFF. CDR3 nucleotides: TGTGCCAGCAGACCGGGGGGGCTTACTGAAGCTTTCTTT.

This chain links TRBV9 with TRBJ2-5; 8 nucleotides match TRBD1. Germline-derived CDR1 and CDR2 are SGDLS and YYNGEE. The CDR3 is 14 amino acids. V was pared by 0 bases and J by 2 bases, with 0 bases of the junction left unmatched. The CDR3 here is CASSVGTGQETQYF. CDR3 nucleotide sequence: TGTGCCAGCAGCGTAGGGACAGGGCAAGAGACCCAGTACTTC.

Here the CDR3 DNA reads TGCAGCGTTGGGGGGGGGACTGAAGCTTTCTTT. It translates to CSVGGGTEAFF. The rearrangement uses TRBV29-1 and TRBJ1-1, with D possibly being TRBD1 (5 bases). V lost 4 bases, J lost 5 bases, and 8 bases lay in between. Germline V gene sequence: CDR1 SQVTM, CDR2 ANQGSEA. The CDR3 runs 11 residues.

The chain recombines TRBV5-6 with TRBJ2-2; D gene ambiguous. V shed 1 base and J shed 1 base, with 8 bases lying between them. Germline V gene sequence: CDR1 SGHDT, CDR2 YYEEEE. CDR3 length equals 15 residues. As DNA, the CDR3 is TGTGCCAGCAGCTTGTCCGTCGGGAACACCGGGGAGCTGTTTTTT. This gives the protein CASSLSVGNTGELFF.

To note about this clone: Other DNA sequences in this sample translate to the same CDR3. The chain couples TRBV6-1 to TRBJ2-1; TRBD2 agrees at 10 bases. There are 14 residues in the CDR3. CDR1 is MNHNS, CDR2 SASEGT, per germline. The V gene end was trimmed by 4 bases and the J gene end by 5 bases; junction bases not matched to a gene: 2. This CDR3 reads CASSVAGGHNEQFF. The CDR3 DNA is TGTGCCAGCAGTGTAGCGGGAGGTCACAATGAGCAGTTCTTC.

The rearrangement links TRBV6-6 to TRBJ1-5, with TRBD1 matching 8 bases. Trimming at V came to 5 bases and at J to 4 bases, leaving 7 bases not matched to a gene. The CDR3 runs to 15 residues. The V gene's germline CDR1 is MNHNY and CDR2 SVGAGI (reference sequence). CDR3 DNA sequence: TGTGCCAGCAGTAAAAGGGACAGGACTAATCAGCCCCAGCATTTT. It encodes CASSKRDRTNQPQHF.

The chain joins TRBV7-3 to TRBJ1-1, with D possibly TRBD1 on 5 matching bases. The V gene's germline CDR1 is SGHTA and CDR2 FQGTGA. The CDR3 extends over 13 amino acids. The V and J ends lost 0 bases and 7 bases respectively, with 9 bases between them. The CDR3 loop is CASSLTGPGEAFF. CDR3 DNA sequence: TGTGCCAGCAGCTTAACGGGGCCGGGTGAAGCTTTCTTT.

The rearrangement links TRBV4-1 to TRBJ1-1, with 10 bases matching TRBD1. Trimming removed 4 bases from V and 7 bases from J; junction bases left unmatched: 12. The CDR3 has 16 residues. The germline V gene encodes CDR1 MGHRA and CDR2 YSYEKL. In DNA, the CDR3 is TGCGCCAGCAGCCCGTGGGGTGGGACAGGGGTTTTTGAAGCTTTCTTT. Translation: CASSPWGGTGVFEAFF.

The CDR3 sequence is CASSEAGTAGGYNTGELFF. In DNA, the CDR3 is TGTGCCAGCAGTGAAGCTGGGACTGCAGGGGGCTATAACACCGGGGAGCTGTTTTTT. The chain joins TRBV2 to TRBJ2-2, with TRBD1 matching 8 bases. Trimming removed 0 bases from V and 2 bases from J; junction bases left unmatched: 11. CDR3 length equals 19 residues. Germline V lookup: CDR1 SNHLY, CDR2 FYNNEI.

This clone appeared a few times. This rearrangement joins TRBV30 to TRBJ1-3; D is perhaps TRBD1 (5 bases). The germline V and J ends were trimmed by 3 bases and 1 base, with 13 bases remaining between them. This CDR3 region has 15 residues. Germline CDR1 and CDR2: GTSNPN and SVGIG (reference sequence). The CDR3 region has the DNA TGTGCCTGGAGCAAAGGGGTAGGGTCTGGAAACACCATATATTTT. Its translation is CAWSKGVGSGNTIYF.

The J gene is TRBJ2-7, the V gene TRBV28; 9 bases map to TRBD2. Germline V gene sequence: CDR1 MDHEN, CDR2 SYDVKM. CDR3 size: 16 residues. The J segment lost 1 base and the V segment lost 3 bases, leaving 7 bases of the junction unmatched. CDR3 sequence reads: CASSFHLAGLSYEQYF. CDR3 nucleotides: TGTGCCAGCAGTTTTCACCTAGCGGGATTGTCCTACGAGCAGTACTTC. The whole variable domain, remainder taken from reference TRBV28 and TRBJ2-7, is DVKVTQSSRYLVKRTGEKVFLECVQDMDHENMFWYRQDPGLGLRLIYFSYDVKMKEKGDIPEGYSVSREKKERFSLILESASTNQTSMYLCASSFHLAGLSYEQYFGPGTRLTVT.

This clone occurred a few times. The V gene is TRBV7-8, the J gene TRBJ2-7, with 10 bases fitting TRBD1. CDR1 and CDR2 from the germline V gene are SGHVS and FQNEAQ. With 5 bases clipped from V and 5 bases from J, the junction kept 3 bases outside the gene matches. The CDR3 contains 13 residues. CDR3 protein: CASSAGQGDEQYF. CDR3 bases: TGTGCCAGCAGCGCCGGACAGGGGGACGAGCAGTACTTC.

This rearrangement joins TRBV30 to TRBJ1-2, with TRBD1 as a possible D gene (5 bases). Germline V gene sequence: CDR1 GTSNPN, CDR2 SVGIG (reference sequence). The V end was cut by 5 bases, the J end by 5 bases, with 6 bases between. This CDR3 region has 10 residues. The CDR3 sequence is CAWDRYGYTF. In nucleotides, the CDR3 is TGTGCCTGGGACAGATATGGCTACACCTTC.

V is TRBV6-1 and J is TRBJ2-7; D gene unclear. CDR1 and CDR2 (germline): MNHNS, SASEGT. The CDR3 spans 13 residues. V gave up 3 bases and J gave up 5 bases, with 11 bases separating them. CDR3 DNA: TGTGCCAGCAGTGATAGTCCCGCCCACGAGCAGTACTTC. Residues: CASSDSPAHEQYF.

The chain links TRBV12-5 to TRBJ2-7; 9 bases match TRBD1. J lost 2 bases, V lost 5 bases, and 10 bases had no gene match. The germline V gene encodes CDR1 LGHNT and CDR2 FRNRAP. This CDR3 has 16 residues. The CDR3 DNA is TGTGCTAGTGGTCCCCTGGACAGGGGACCTCCCTACGAGCAGTACTTC. It encodes CASGPLDRGPPYEQYF.

The chain is built from TRBV15 and TRBJ1-2, with D unclear. The CDR3 covers 15 residues. With 3 bases removed from V and 4 bases from J, the gap between germline ends came to 15 bases. Germline V lookup: CDR1 LNHNV, CDR2 YYDKDF (reference sequence). In DNA form, the CDR3 reads TGTGCCACCAGCAGTGTCGGAGGGCTAGGCTATGGCTACACCTTC. Encoded protein: CATSSVGGLGYGYTF. Looking up the rest from reference TRBV15 and TRBJ1-2 gives the full variable domain: DAMVIQNPRYQVTQFGKPVTLSCSQTLNHNVMYWYQQKSSQAPKLLFHYYDKDFNNEADTPDNFQSRRPNTSFCFLDIRSPGLGDTAMYLCATSSVGGLGYGYTFGSGTRLTVV.

V gene TRBV30 combines with J gene TRBJ2-2; 7 bases map to TRBD2. This CDR3 spans 15 amino acids. V gave up 5 bases and J gave up 5 bases; unmatched junction bases: 11. The germline V gene encodes CDR1 GTSNPN and CDR2 SVGIG (reference sequence). CDR3 coding DNA: TGTGCCTGGGCACGACGCGGGAGAGAGACCGGGGAGCTGTTTTTT. Its translation is CAWARRGRETGELFF.

This chain joins TRBV14 and TRBJ2-7, with D possibly being TRBD1 (5 bases). Germline V gives CDR1 SGHDN, CDR2 FVKESK. The CDR3 has 14 residues. Trimming shortened V by 6 bases and J by 0 bases, and 12 bases separated the two germline ends. The CDR3 protein is CASRLAGNSYEQYF. In DNA form, the CDR3 reads TGTGCCAGCAGGTTGGCAGGGAACTCCTACGAGCAGTACTTC.

V gene TRBV7-6 combines with J gene TRBJ2-7; D perhaps matches TRBD2 (5 bases). This CDR3 has 16 residues. The germline V gene encodes CDR1 SGHVS and CDR2 FNYEAQ. V was trimmed by 5 bases and J by 2 bases, leaving 19 bases between them. CDR3 in DNA: TGTGCCAGCAGCACGTCTCGACGGGGAGATCCCTACGAGCAGTACTTC. Amino acid sequence: CASSTSRRGDPYEQYF.

V usage is TRBV20-1 and J usage is TRBJ1-1; D not certain. Trimming pared 2 bases from V and 6 bases from J, leaving 7 bases between. This CDR3 has 11 amino acids. CDR1 is DFQATT and CDR2 is SNEGSKA in the germline V gene (reference sequence). CDR3 sequence (DNA): TGCAGTGCTAGACGGGATTCTGAAGCTTTCTTT. Translating it yields CSARRDSEAFF.

This sequence joins TRBV9 and TRBJ2-3, with TRBD2 matching 10 bases. Germline CDR1 is SGDLS and CDR2 is YYNGEE. Trimming cost V 3 bases and J 0 bases; bases outside gene matches: 10. The CDR3 spans 18 residues. This CDR3 reads CASSAGLAGVYSTDTQYF. CDR3 DNA: TGTGCCAGCAGCGCGGGGCTAGCGGGAGTGTATAGCACAGATACGCAGTATTTT.

CDR3 nucleotide sequence: TGTGCCAGCAGTGAAGCTGAGGGACAGGTGAACACTGAAGCTTTCTTT. Residues: CASSEAEGQVNTEAFF. The chain joins TRBV25-1 to TRBJ1-1, with 8 bases aligning to TRBD1. The ends lost 2 bases at V and 0 bases at J; junction bases unmatched: 5. Germline V gene lookup returns CDR1 MGHDK and CDR2 SYGVNS. The CDR3 is 16 amino acids.

The chain employs TRBV5-1 and TRBJ1-2; 9 bases agree with TRBD1. J was trimmed by 5 bases and V by 4 bases; bases with no gene match: 6. The CDR3 is 14 residues long. Germline values: CDR1 SGHRS, CDR2 YFSETQ. This CDR3 reads CASSITGGTYGYTF. The CDR3 coding sequence is TGCGCCAGCAGCATCACAGGGGGCACGTATGGCTACACCTTC.

The chain combines TRBV12-3 or TRBV12-4 with TRBJ2-5, with 9 bases fitting TRBD1. This CDR3 has 13 residues. J lost 5 bases, V lost 6 bases, and 4 bases had no gene match. Here the CDR3 DNA reads TGTGCCAGCAGCTATGGGACAGGGGAGACCCAGTACTTC. Residues: CASSYGTGETQYF.